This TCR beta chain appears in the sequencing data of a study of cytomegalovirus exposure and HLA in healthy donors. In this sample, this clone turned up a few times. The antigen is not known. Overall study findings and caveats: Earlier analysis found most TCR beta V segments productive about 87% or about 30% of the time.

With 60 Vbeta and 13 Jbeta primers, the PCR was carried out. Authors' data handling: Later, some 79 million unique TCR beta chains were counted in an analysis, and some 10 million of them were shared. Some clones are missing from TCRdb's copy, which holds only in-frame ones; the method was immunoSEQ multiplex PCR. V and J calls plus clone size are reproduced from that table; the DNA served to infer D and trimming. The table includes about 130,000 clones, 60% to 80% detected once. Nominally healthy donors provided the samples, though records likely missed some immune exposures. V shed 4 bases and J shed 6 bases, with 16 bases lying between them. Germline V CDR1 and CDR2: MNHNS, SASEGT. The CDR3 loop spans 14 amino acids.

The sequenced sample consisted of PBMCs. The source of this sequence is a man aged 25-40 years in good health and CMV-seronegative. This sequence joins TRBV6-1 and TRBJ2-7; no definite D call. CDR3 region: CASSVVTVRREQYF. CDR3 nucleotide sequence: TGTGCCAGCAGTGTGGTAACAGTCCGTCGCGAGCAGTACTTC.